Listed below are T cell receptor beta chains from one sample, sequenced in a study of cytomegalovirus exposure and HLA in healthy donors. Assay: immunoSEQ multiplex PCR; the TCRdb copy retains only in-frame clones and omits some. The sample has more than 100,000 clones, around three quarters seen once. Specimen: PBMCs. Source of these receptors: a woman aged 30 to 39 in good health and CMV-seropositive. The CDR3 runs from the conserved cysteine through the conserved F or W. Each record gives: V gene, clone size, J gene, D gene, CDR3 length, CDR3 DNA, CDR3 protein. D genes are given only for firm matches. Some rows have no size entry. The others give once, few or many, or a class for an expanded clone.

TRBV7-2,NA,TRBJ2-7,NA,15,TGTGCCAGCAGCTTAGGGGTGGCGGGGCCCTACGAGCAGTACTTC,CASSLGVAGPYEQYF
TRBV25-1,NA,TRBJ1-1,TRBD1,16,TGTGCCAGCAGTGAGGACAGGGTCCGACCCATACCTGGAGCTTTCTTT,CASSEDRVRPIPGAFF
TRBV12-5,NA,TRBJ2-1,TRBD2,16,TGTGCTAGTGGAAGACCGGGACTAGCGAATTGGAATGAGCAGTTCTTC,CASGRPGLANWNEQFF
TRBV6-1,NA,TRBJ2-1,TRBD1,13,TGTGCCAGCAGTGGGACAGGGCCGAATGAGCAGTTCTTC,CASSGTGPNEQFF
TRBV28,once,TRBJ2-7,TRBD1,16,TGTGCCAGCAGTTTACCCCTATTCGGGACAGCCTACGAGCAGTACTTC,CASSLPLFGTAYEQYF
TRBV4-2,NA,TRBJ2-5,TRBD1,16,TGTGCCAGCAGCCATAGGACAGGGGACGGGCAAGAGACCCAGTACTTC,CASSHRTGDGQETQYF
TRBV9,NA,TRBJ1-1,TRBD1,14,TGTGCCAGCAGCGTGACAGGGGTGGGCACTGAAGCTTTCTTT,CASSVTGVGTEAFF
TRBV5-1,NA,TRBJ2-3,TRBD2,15,TGCGCCAGCAGCCCGGTAGCGGGGCACGGTAATACGCAGTATTTT,CASSPVAGHGNTQYF
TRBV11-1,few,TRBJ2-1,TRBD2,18,TGTGCCAGCAGCTCCGGACTAGCGGGGGGGAGCTCCTACAATGAGCAGTTCTTC,CASSSGLAGGSSYNEQFF
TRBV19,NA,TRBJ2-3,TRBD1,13,TGTGCCAGCCGGGACAGGGGCACAGATACGCAGTATTTT,CASRDRGTDTQYF
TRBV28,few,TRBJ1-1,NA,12,TGTGCCAGCAGGAGGATGAACACTGAAGCTTTCTTT,CASRRMNTEAFF
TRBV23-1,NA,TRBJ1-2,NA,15,TGCGCCAGCAGTCAAGAGTACCTAGCTAACTATGGCTACACCTTC,CASSQEYLANYGYTF
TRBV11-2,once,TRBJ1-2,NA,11,TGTGCCAGCAGCCAGGGATATGGCTACACCTTC,CASSQGYGYTF
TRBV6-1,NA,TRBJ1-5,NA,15,TGTGCCAGCAGTGGGAGCAGGGGTTCCAGGCAGCCCCAGCATTTT,CASSGSRGSRQPQHF
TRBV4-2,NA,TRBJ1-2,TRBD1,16,TGTGCCAGCAGCCAACATACTTCCGGGACAGCCTATGGCTACACCTTC,CASSQHTSGTAYGYTF
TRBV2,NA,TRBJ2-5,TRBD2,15,TGTGCCAGCGGGGGGACTAGCGGGAACCAAGAGACCCAGTACTTC,CASGGTSGNQETQYF
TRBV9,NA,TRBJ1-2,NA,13,TGTGCCAGCAGCCGACAGACCGCCTATGGCTACACCTTC,CASSRQTAYGYTF
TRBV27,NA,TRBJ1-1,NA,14,TGTGCCAGCAGCCCCCTGTCGGGAGGCATTGAAGCTTTCTTT,CASSPLSGGIEAFF
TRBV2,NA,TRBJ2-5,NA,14,TGTGCCAGCAGCAGAACTTACTCGGAGGAGACCCAGTACTTC,CASSRTYSEETQYF
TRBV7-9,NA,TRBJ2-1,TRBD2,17,TGTTCCAGCAGCTGGGGCCGGGCTAGCGGGGGGGAACGGGAGCAGTTCTTC,CSSSWGRASGGEREQFF
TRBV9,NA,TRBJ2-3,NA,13,TGTGCCAGCAGCGTGTTAACACCAGATACGCAGTATTTT,CASSVLTPDTQYF
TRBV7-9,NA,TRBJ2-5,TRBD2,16,TGTGCCAGCAGCTTTAGAACTAGCGGCCGGGGAGAGACCCAGTACTTC,CASSFRTSGRGETQYF
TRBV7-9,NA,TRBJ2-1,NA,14,TGTGCCAGCAGCAGCACCAAGGGGGGGCCGGTGCAGTTCTTC,CASSSTKGGPVQFF
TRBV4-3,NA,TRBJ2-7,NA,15,TGCGCCAGCAGCCAAGATCTCGCAGGGCTCTACGAGCAGTACTTC,CASSQDLAGLYEQYF
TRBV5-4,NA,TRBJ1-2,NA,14,TGTGCCAGCAGCTTGGGCCCAGGCCCCTATGGCTACACCTTC,CASSLGPGPYGYTF
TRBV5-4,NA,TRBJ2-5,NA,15,TGTGCCAGCAGCCCTGGAGGCTATCGCTCAGAGACCCAGTACTTC,CASSPGGYRSETQYF
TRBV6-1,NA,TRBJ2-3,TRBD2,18,TGTGCCAGCAGTGATTTGCCCACGGCGGGGGGCCTCGCAGATACGCAGTATTTT,CASSDLPTAGGLADTQYF
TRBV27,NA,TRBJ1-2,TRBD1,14,TGTGCCAGCAGTTTTCAGGGGGCGGGGTATGGCTACACCTTC,CASSFQGAGYGYTF
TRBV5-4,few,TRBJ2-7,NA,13,TGTGCCAGCAGCAAACAGAGCTCCTACGAGCAGTACTTC,CASSKQSSYEQYF
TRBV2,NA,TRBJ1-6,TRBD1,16,TGTGCCAGCAGCTACCAGTCGGGACAGGTGGGATCACCCCTCCACTTT,CASSYQSGQVGSPLHF
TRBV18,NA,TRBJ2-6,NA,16,TGTGCCAGCTCACCAAGGGGGTCCTCTGGGGCCAACGTCCTGACTTTC,CASSPRGSSGANVLTF
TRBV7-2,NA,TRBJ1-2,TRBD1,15,TGTGCCAGCAGCGTCACAGGGGCGTCAGGATATGGCTACACCTTC,CASSVTGASGYGYTF
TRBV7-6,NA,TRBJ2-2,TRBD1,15,TGTGCCAGCAGCCCTTGGACAGGGAGCACCGGGGAGCTGTTTTTT,CASSPWTGSTGELFF
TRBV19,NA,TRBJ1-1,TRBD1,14,TGTGCCAGTAGTATGGACAGGTCGTACACTGAAGCTTTCTTT,CASSMDRSYTEAFF
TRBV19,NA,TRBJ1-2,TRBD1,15,TGTGCCAGTAGTATAGTAGCAGGGGGCGACTATGGCTACACCTTC,CASSIVAGGDYGYTF